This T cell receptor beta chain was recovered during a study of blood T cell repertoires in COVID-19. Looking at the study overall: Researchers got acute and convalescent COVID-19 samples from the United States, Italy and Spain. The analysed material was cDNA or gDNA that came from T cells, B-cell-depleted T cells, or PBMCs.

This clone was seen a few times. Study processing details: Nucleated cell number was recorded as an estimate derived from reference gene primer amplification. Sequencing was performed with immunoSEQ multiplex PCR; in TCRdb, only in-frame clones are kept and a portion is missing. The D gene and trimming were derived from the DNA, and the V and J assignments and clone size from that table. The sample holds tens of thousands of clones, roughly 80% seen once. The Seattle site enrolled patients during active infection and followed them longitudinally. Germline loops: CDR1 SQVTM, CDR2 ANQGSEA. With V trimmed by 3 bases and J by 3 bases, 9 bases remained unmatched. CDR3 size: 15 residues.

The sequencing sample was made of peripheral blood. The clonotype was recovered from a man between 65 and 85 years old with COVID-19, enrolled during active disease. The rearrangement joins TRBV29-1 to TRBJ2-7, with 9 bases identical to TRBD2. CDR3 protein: CSVEFSSGNLYEQYF. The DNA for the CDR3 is TGCAGCGTTGAGTTCTCTAGCGGGAACCTCTACGAGCAGTACTTC.